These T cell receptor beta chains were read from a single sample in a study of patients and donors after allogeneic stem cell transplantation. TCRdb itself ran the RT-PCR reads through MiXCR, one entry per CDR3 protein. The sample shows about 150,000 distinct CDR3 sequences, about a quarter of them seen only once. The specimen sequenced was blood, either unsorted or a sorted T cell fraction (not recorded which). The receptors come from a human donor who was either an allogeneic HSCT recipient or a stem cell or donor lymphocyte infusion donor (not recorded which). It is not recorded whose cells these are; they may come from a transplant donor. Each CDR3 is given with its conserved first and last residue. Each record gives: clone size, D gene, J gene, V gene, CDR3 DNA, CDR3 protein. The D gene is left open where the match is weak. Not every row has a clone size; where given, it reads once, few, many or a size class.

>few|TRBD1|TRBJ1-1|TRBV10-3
TGTGCCATCAGGGGACAGGCCGTCACTGAAGCTTTCTTT
CAIRGQAVTEAFF
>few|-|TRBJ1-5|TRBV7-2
TGTGCCAGCAGCTTAGCGGGACCCAGCAATCAGCCCCAGCATTTT
CASSLAGPSNQPQHF
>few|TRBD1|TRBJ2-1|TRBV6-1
TGTGCCAGCAGTGCCTTACTCGACAGGGTCAGTGAGCAGTTCTTC
CASSALLDRVSEQFF
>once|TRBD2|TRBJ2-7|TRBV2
TGTGCCAACTTTCTAGCGGGTGAATCCTACGAGCAGTACTTC
CANFLAGESYEQYF
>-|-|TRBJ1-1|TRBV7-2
TGTGCCAGCAGCTTCGGCGGGGCCAGGGACACTGAAGCTTTCTTT
CASSFGGARDTEAFF
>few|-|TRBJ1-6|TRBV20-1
TGCAGTGCTCAACGCGATCCGGGCGATAATTCACCCCTCCACTTT
CSAQRDPGDNSPLHF
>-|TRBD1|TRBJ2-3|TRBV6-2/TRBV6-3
TGTGCCAGCAGTTACTTTACAGGGGGCGAGGGAGATACGCAGTATTTT
CASSYFTGGEGDTQYF
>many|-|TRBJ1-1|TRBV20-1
TGCAGTGCTAGCCGGGACACTGAAGCTTTCTTT
CSASRDTEAFF
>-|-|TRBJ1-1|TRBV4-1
TGCGCCAGCAGAAGGGGGGTTTGGGACACTGAAGCTTTCTTT
CASRRGVWDTEAFF
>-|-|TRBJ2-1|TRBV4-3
TGCGCCAGCAGCCAAGACACGAGCTCCTACAATGAGCAGTTCTTC
CASSQDTSSYNEQFF
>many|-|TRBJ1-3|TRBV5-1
TGCGCCAGCAGCACTTTCTCTGGAAACACCATATATTTT
CASSTFSGNTIYF
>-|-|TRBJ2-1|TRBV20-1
TGCAGTGCTAGAGGGGGGGCCAACAATGAGCAGTTCTTC
CSARGGANNEQFF
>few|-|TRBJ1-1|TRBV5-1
TGCGCCAGCAGCTCGGGCGACAGGAACACTGAAGCTTTCTTT
CASSSGDRNTEAFF
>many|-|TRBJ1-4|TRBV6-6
TGTGCCAGCAGTTCGACAGGTGTTGAAGAAAAACTGTTTTTT
CASSSTGVEEKLFF
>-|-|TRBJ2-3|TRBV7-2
TGTGCCAGCAGCACCCAACTCGGAGATACGCAGTATTTT
CASSTQLGDTQYF
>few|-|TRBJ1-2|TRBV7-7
TGTGCTAGCAGCTTAGCGACGGGGGCCAACTATGGCTACACCTTC
CASSLATGANYGYTF
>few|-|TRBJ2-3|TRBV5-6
TGTGCCAGCGGCAACCGGAAAAGCACAGATACGCAGTATTTT
CASGNRKSTDTQYF
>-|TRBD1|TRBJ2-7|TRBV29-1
TGCAGCGTTGATAGAGGGGGCGGAATAGAGCAGTACTTC
CSVDRGGGIEQYF
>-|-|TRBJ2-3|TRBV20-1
TGCAGTGCTAGCGGCGGGCGCGGCGCAGATACGCAGTATTTT
CSASGGRGADTQYF
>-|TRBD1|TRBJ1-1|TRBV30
TGTGCCTGGAGTGGACAGGGGGCCCCTTATGCTGAAGCTTTCTTT
CAWSGQGAPYAEAFF
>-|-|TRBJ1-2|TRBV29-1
TGCAGCGTTGAAGAGGGCTCCTTTAACTATGGCTACACCTTC
CSVEEGSFNYGYTF
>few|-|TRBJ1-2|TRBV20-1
TGCAGTGCCAGGACGACGAGGTTAGGCAACTATGGCTACACCTTC
CSARTTRLGNYGYTF
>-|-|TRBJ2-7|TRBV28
TGTGCCAGCAGTTTAAGGTCACCTCTAGACTACGAGCAGTACTTC
CASSLRSPLDYEQYF
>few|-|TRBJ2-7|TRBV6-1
TGTGCCAGCTTTGATCCCTACGAGCAGTACTTC
CASFDPYEQYF
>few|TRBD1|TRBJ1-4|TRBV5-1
TGCGCCAGCAGCTCCGGGACAGGGGTTGCAACTAATGAAAAACTGTTTTTT
CASSSGTGVATNEKLFF
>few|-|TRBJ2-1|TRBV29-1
TGCAGCGTTGCGACTAGTAAGACCTACAATGAGCAGTTCTTC
CSVATSKTYNEQFF
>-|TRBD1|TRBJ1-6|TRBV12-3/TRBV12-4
TGTGCCAGCAGTAGTGACAGGGGCCAGAGCAATTCACCCCTCCACTTT
CASSSDRGQSNSPLHF
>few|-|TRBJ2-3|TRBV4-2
TGTGCCAGCAGCCAAGATGGAGTCACGGACACAGATACGCAGTATTTT
CASSQDGVTDTDTQYF
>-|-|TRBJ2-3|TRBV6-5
TGTGCCAGCAGACACGAGGGGTCCCGGGAAGATACGCAGTATTTT
CASRHEGSREDTQYF
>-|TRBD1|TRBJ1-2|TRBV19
TGTGCCAGTGCCGGGACAGGGAACTATGGCTACACCTTC
CASAGTGNYGYTF
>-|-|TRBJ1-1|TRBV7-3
TGTGCCAGCAGCTTAGGCAGCATCACTGAAGCTTTCTTT
CASSLGSITEAFF
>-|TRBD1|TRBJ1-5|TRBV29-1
TGCAGCGTTGAAAGGGAACAGGGGGCACCGTACTCATATAGCAATCAGCCCCAGCATTTT
CSVEREQGAPYSYSNQPQHF
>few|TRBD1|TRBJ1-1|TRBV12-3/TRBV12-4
TGTGCCAGCACCGCGACAGGGATGAACACTGAAGCTTTCTTT
CASTATGMNTEAFF
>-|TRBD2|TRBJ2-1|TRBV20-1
TGCAGTGCTAGTCATCTAGCGGGAGGGCCAGGAAATTATGAGCAGTTCTTC
CSASHLAGGPGNYEQFF
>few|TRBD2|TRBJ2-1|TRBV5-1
TGCGCCAGTAACACGGGGGGGCCCTCCTACAATGAGCAGTTCTTC
CASNTGGPSYNEQFF
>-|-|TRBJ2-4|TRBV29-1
TGCAGCGTTGCTGTAGCCAAAAACATTCAGTACTTC
CSVAVAKNIQYF
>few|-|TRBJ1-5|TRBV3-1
TGTGCCAGCAGCCAGCGAGTCTCCAATCAGCCCCAGCATTTT
CASSQRVSNQPQHF
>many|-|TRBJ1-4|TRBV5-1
TGCGCCAGCAGCTTGGACTGGGAAAAACTGTTTTTT
CASSLDWEKLFF
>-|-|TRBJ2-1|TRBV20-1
TGCAGTGCCAACCCCTCCTACAATGAGCAGTTCTTC
CSANPSYNEQFF
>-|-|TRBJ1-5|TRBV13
TGTGCCAGCAGCCGCGCAGGAAATCAGCCCCAGCATTTT
CASSRAGNQPQHF
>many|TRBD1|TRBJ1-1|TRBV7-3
TGTGCCAGCAGCCAGGACAGGGAGACTGAAGCTTTCTTT
CASSQDRETEAFF
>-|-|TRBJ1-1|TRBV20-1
TGCAGTGCTAGATCCAGTAAGAACACTGAAGCTTTCTTT
CSARSSKNTEAFF
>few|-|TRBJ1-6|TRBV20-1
TGCAGTGCTAGAGATTTGGGTACTAGCTCCTATAATTCACCCCTCCACTTT
CSARDLGTSSYNSPLHF
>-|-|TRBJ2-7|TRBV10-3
TGTGCCATCAGTGAGGTGGGGGGCCACGAGCAGTACTTC
CAISEVGGHEQYF
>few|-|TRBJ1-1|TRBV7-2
TGTGCCAGCAGTCATCTCATTATGGGGAAAAACACTGAAGCTTTCTTT
CASSHLIMGKNTEAFF
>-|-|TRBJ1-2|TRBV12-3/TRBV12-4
TGTGCCAGCACCCTTTCAGGGAACTATGGCTACACCTTC
CASTLSGNYGYTF
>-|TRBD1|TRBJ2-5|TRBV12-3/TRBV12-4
TGTGCCAGCAGTTCCCGACAGGGGTGGGAGACCCAGTACTTC
CASSSRQGWETQYF
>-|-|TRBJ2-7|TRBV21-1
TGTGCCAGCAGCAAAGAGGACAGCCTCTCACCCTACGAGCAGTACTTC
CASSKEDSLSPYEQYF
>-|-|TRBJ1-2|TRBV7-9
TGTGCCAGCAGCTTAGCGGCCTCAGCATATGGCTACACCTTC
CASSLAASAYGYTF
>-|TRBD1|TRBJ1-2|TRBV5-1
TGCGCCAGCAGCCCGGGACAGGGGGCTTATGGCTACACCTTC
CASSPGQGAYGYTF
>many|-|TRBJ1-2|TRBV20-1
TGCAGTGCTACAAACCGACAATGGGGTGGCTACACCTTC
CSATNRQWGGYTF
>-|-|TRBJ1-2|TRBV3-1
TGTGCCAGCAGCCAAGCCCCCAGCTCGAGGGGCTACACCTTC
CASSQAPSSRGYTF